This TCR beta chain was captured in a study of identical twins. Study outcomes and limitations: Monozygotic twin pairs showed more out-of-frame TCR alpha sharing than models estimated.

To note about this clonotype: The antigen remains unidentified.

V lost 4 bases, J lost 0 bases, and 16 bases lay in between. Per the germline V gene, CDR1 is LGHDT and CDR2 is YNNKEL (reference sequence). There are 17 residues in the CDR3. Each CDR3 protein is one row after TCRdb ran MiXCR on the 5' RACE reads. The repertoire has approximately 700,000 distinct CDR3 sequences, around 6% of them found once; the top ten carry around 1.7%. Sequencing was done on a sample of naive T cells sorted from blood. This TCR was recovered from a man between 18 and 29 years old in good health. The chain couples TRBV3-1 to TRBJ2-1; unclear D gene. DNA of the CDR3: TGTGCCAGCAGCCCCCCCCCTGGCGCTAGCTCCTACAATGAGCAGTTCTTC. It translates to CASSPPPGASSYNEQFF.